This is a list of T cell receptor beta chains from one sample in a study of blood T cells in healthy people across ages. Each CDR3 protein gets one entry after TCRdb re-called the 5' RACE reads with MiXCR. Of about 1,600,000 distinct CDR3 sequences in the sample, about 40% were seen once. The sequenced sample consisted of blood. The receptors derive from a young woman in good health. CDR3s include the opening cysteine and the closing phenylalanine or tryptophan. The order of the fields is V gene, clone size, D gene, J gene, CDR3 DNA, CDR3 protein. D genes are given only for firm matches. Clone size is not always given. Where it is, it says once, few, many or a class for expanded clones.

v_call: TRBV7-2
clone_size: -
d_call: -
j_call: TRBJ2-2
cdr3_nt: TGTGCCAGCAGCCCAGATGAAGACGGGGCCAACACCGGGGAGCTGTTTTTT
cdr3_aa: CASSPDEDGANTGELFF

v_call: TRBV12-3/TRBV12-4
clone_size: many
d_call: -
j_call: TRBJ2-3
cdr3_nt: TGTGCCAGCAGGGCCAATTCAGATACGCAGTATTTT
cdr3_aa: CASRANSDTQYF

v_call: TRBV20-1
clone_size: -
d_call: TRBD1
j_call: TRBJ2-7
cdr3_nt: TGCAGTGCGTCCGGGACAGGGGGTTACTACGAGCAGTACTTC
cdr3_aa: CSASGTGGYYEQYF

v_call: TRBV4-1
clone_size: -
d_call: -
j_call: TRBJ2-1
cdr3_nt: TGCGCCAGCAGCCGTCGGACCCTCGGCGCCTACAATGAGCAGTTCTTC
cdr3_aa: CASSRRTLGAYNEQFF

v_call: TRBV18
clone_size: few
d_call: TRBD2
j_call: TRBJ2-7
cdr3_nt: TGTGCCAGCTCACCACTAGCGGGGGGGGCCTACGAGCAGTACTTC
cdr3_aa: CASSPLAGGAYEQYF

v_call: TRBV12-3/TRBV12-4
clone_size: few
d_call: TRBD1
j_call: TRBJ1-4
cdr3_nt: TGTGCCAGCAGTTGGGGACAGTATAATGAAAAACTGTTTTTT
cdr3_aa: CASSWGQYNEKLFF

v_call: TRBV12-3/TRBV12-4
clone_size: -
d_call: -
j_call: TRBJ1-2
cdr3_nt: TGTGCCAGCAGTTCAGTGGGGCCCGGCTACACCTTC
cdr3_aa: CASSSVGPGYTF

v_call: TRBV6-2/TRBV6-3
clone_size: -
d_call: TRBD2
j_call: TRBJ2-4
cdr3_nt: TGTGCCAGCAGACGGACTAGCGGTTCCCTCGTTCAGTACTTC
cdr3_aa: CASRRTSGSLVQYF

v_call: TRBV7-6
clone_size: -
d_call: TRBD1
j_call: TRBJ2-5
cdr3_nt: TGTGCCAGCAGCTTAGGCGGCAGGGGGTTGGATGAGCAGTACTTC
cdr3_aa: CASSLGGRGLDEQYF

v_call: TRBV5-1
clone_size: -
d_call: -
j_call: TRBJ2-1
cdr3_nt: TGCGCCAGCAGCTTGGAAATACTAGTAAATGAGCAGTTCTTC
cdr3_aa: CASSLEILVNEQFF

v_call: TRBV14
clone_size: -
d_call: -
j_call: TRBJ2-5
cdr3_nt: TGTGCCAGCAGCCCAACGCAGGGGTTTAGGGAGACCCAGTACTTC
cdr3_aa: CASSPTQGFRETQYF

v_call: TRBV5-6
clone_size: -
d_call: -
j_call: TRBJ1-6
cdr3_nt: TGTACCAGCAGCTTGGGGCAGGGAAGCTCACCCCTCCACTTT
cdr3_aa: CTSSLGQGSSPLHF

v_call: TRBV9
clone_size: few
d_call: TRBD1
j_call: TRBJ2-7
cdr3_nt: TGTGCCAGCAGCAGGGGGCAGCTCGTCCACGAGCAGTACTTC
cdr3_aa: CASSRGQLVHEQYF

v_call: TRBV6-5
clone_size: -
d_call: TRBD1
j_call: TRBJ2-7
cdr3_nt: TGTGCCGGCAGGAGAGACAGGGCGCTTCAAAACGAGCAGTACTTC
cdr3_aa: CAGRRDRALQNEQYF

v_call: TRBV20-1
clone_size: few
d_call: TRBD2
j_call: TRBJ2-5
cdr3_nt: TGCAGTGCTAGAGATCGGCTAGCGGGAGAGACCCAGTACTTC
cdr3_aa: CSARDRLAGETQYF

v_call: TRBV10-3
clone_size: -
d_call: -
j_call: TRBJ1-4
cdr3_nt: TGTGCCATCAGTCAAAACAGGGCACCAACTAATGAAAAACTGTTTTTT
cdr3_aa: CAISQNRAPTNEKLFF

v_call: TRBV6-2/TRBV6-3
clone_size: few
d_call: -
j_call: TRBJ2-3
cdr3_nt: TGTGCCAGCAGTTACTCGGAGGCGATGCCGGATACGCAGTATTTT
cdr3_aa: CASSYSEAMPDTQYF

v_call: TRBV30
clone_size: -
d_call: TRBD2
j_call: TRBJ2-7
cdr3_nt: TGTGCCGGGGGGGGTTCGGGCTCCTACGAGCAGTACTTC
cdr3_aa: CAGGGSGSYEQYF

v_call: TRBV5-1
clone_size: -
d_call: -
j_call: TRBJ2-7
cdr3_nt: TGCGCCAGTCAAAAACAGGGAAACTACGAGCAGTACTTC
cdr3_aa: CASQKQGNYEQYF

v_call: TRBV4-1
clone_size: -
d_call: -
j_call: TRBJ2-3
cdr3_nt: TGCGCCAGCAGCCAAGAGAATGCAGGCGGACGAAATACGCAGTATTTT
cdr3_aa: CASSQENAGGRNTQYF

v_call: TRBV7-2
clone_size: few
d_call: -
j_call: TRBJ1-2
cdr3_nt: TGTGCCAGCAGCACAGGTGGGGGGGTAGGATATGGCTACACCTTC
cdr3_aa: CASSTGGGVGYGYTF

v_call: TRBV12-5
clone_size: few
d_call: -
j_call: TRBJ1-2
cdr3_nt: TGTGCTAGTGGCCGACACGGCGAGGGCTACACCTTC
cdr3_aa: CASGRHGEGYTF